This T cell receptor beta chain emerged from a study of T cell responses to AZD1222 COVID-19 vaccine. To note about this clone: Its antigen is currently unknown.

TCRdb's table, derived via immunoSEQ multiplex PCR, lists solely in-frame clones and lacks some. The sample yields about 150,000 clones, 85% to 95% seen once. The study, taken as a whole, reports: Most donors were white British and more were female, and clonal diversity was possibly underestimated. Repertoire sampling was restricted to post-peak T cell response timepoints.

CDR1 and CDR2 from the germline V gene are LGHNA and YNFKEQ. Germline trimming cut 2 bases from V and 9 bases from J; bases unmatched to any gene: 13. The CDR3 is 17 residues long. Second-dose intervals of approximately 4 or approximately 12 weeks were pooled. This chain connects TRBV4-2 to TRBJ1-6; TRBD1 matches 7 bases. Sample: peripheral blood, taken 28 days after the second AZD1222 dose. The clonotype comes from an adult who received the AZD1222 COVID-19 vaccine. The CDR3 sequence: CASSQNLRQGGGSPLHF. CDR3 in DNA: TGTGCCAGCAGCCAAAACCTCAGACAGGGTGGAGGTTCACCCCTCCACTTT.